Each of the 11 T cell receptor beta chains below was sequenced from the same sample in a study of blood T cell repertoires in COVID-19. TCRdb's copy holds only in-frame clones and misses some; the assay was immunoSEQ multiplex PCR. Of a few hundred thousand clones detected, around nine tenths appear once; the ten largest clones hold approximately 1.5%. Sequenced material: PBMCs or T cells enriched from blood (not recorded which). The receptors come from a woman aged 18-29 years who had been exposed to COVID-19.

The chain combines TRBV7-8 with TRBJ1-2, with TRBD1 matching 8 bases. Germline assignment: CDR1 SGHVS and CDR2 FQNEAQ. The CDR3 extends over 16 amino acids. J lost 2 bases, V lost 5 bases, and 10 bases had no gene match. For the CDR3, the DNA is TGTGCCAGCAGCCCCGTCCCGCAGGGGGCCAACTATGGCTACACCTTC. Translated: CASSPVPQGANYGYTF.

The rearrangement uses TRBV7-2 and TRBJ2-7, with D possibly TRBD1 on 5 matching bases. Germline V gene lookup returns CDR1 SGHTA and CDR2 FQGNSA. The CDR3 has 13 residues. Trimming took off 5 bases at V and 2 bases at J, with 10 bases between the two ends. This CDR3 reads CASSLGHTYEQYF. Written as DNA, the CDR3 is TGTGCCAGCAGCCTCGGACATACCTACGAGCAGTACTTC.

The chain links TRBV11-3 to TRBJ2-5, with a possible D match to TRBD1 (6 bases). This CDR3 is built from 14 residues. The germline CDR1 and CDR2 sequences are SGHNT and YENEEA. Trimming shortened V by 1 base and J by 4 bases, and 10 bases separated the two germline ends. CDR3 region: CASSLGTGRETQYF. As DNA, the CDR3 is TGTGCCAGCAGCTTAGGTACAGGGAGAGAGACCCAGTACTTC.

The chain employs TRBV28 and TRBJ2-3; 9 positions match TRBD2. V was pared by 6 bases and J by 1 base, with 5 bases of the junction left unmatched. The CDR3 loop spans 15 amino acids. Germline lookup yields CDR1 MDHEN and CDR2 SYDVKM. CDR3 bases: TGTGCCAGCAGCTTTAGCGGGGGTGGCACAGATACGCAGTATTTT. Amino acids: CASSFSGGGTDTQYF.

V and J are TRBV2 and TRBJ1-6; 7 positions agree with TRBD1. The junction had 7 bases not matched to a gene; V was cut back by 6 bases and J by 2 bases. This CDR3 comprises 16 residues. Germline V gives CDR1 SNHLY, CDR2 FYNNEI. In DNA form, the CDR3 reads TGTGCCAGCAGCCGGGCCGGACAGGCCTATAATTCACCCCTCCACTTT. It translates to CASSRAGQAYNSPLHF.

The chain recombines TRBV27 with TRBJ2-3, with TRBD1 identical over 8 bases. The CDR3 length is 16 residues. Germline values: CDR1 MNHEY, CDR2 SMNVEV (reference sequence). The V and J ends lost 2 bases and 0 bases, in that order; junction bases with no gene match: 4. As DNA, the CDR3 is TGTGCCAGCAGTTTAGGGGGACAGGTTAGCACAGATACGCAGTATTTT. It is translated as CASSLGGQVSTDTQYF.

The rearrangement uses TRBV27 and TRBJ2-1; possible D gene TRBD2, 7 bases. Germline V gene lookup returns CDR1 MNHEY and CDR2 SMNVEV (reference sequence). Trimming removed 7 bases at V and 4 bases at J, with 20 bases between. This CDR3 contains 16 residues. Here the CDR3 reads CASTLAWGGGYNEQFF. The DNA of the CDR3 is TGTGCCAGCACCCTAGCGTGGGGGGGCGGATACAATGAGCAGTTCTTC.

This chain joins TRBV7-8 and TRBJ2-5; 15 bases line up with TRBD2. Germline V gene data show CDR1 as SGHVS and CDR2 as FQNEAQ. CDR3 length: 18 amino acids. V trimming: 4 bases; J trimming: 7 bases; junction bases outside the gene matches: 13. The CDR3 bases are TGTGCCAGCAGCTGGCCCCGGACTAGCGGGGGGGGCGGCGGGACCCAGTACTTC. It encodes CASSWPRTSGGGGGTQYF.

J is TRBJ1-3 and V is TRBV19; maybe TRBD1 (6 bases). Germline V gene sequence: CDR1 LNHDA, CDR2 SQIVND (reference sequence). The CDR3 is made up of 14 amino acids. The V gene lost 5 bases and the J gene lost 0 bases, with 8 bases spanning the gap. In nucleotides, the CDR3 is TGTGCCAGTAGTCTGACAGGCTCTGGAAACACCATATATTTT. It translates to CASSLTGSGNTIYF.

This clone was observed once. The V call is TRBV28, the J call TRBJ1-5; D is uncertain. Trimming left V 6 bases short and J 2 bases short, with 11 bases between. The CDR3 runs to 14 residues. The germline V gene encodes CDR1 MDHEN and CDR2 SYDVKM. The CDR3 spells CASRMGQGNQPQHF. The CDR3 nucleotides read TGTGCCAGCAGAATGGGCCAGGGCAATCAGCCCCAGCATTTT.

This chain uses TRBV10-3 with TRBJ1-6, with D unclear. With 0 bases removed from V and 7 bases from J, the gap between germline ends came to 10 bases. CDR1 and CDR2 from the germline V gene are ENHRY and SYGVKD. The CDR3 spans 15 residues. The CDR3 is CAISESVEPNSPLHF. For the CDR3, the DNA is TGTGCCATCAGTGAGTCCGTGGAGCCGAATTCACCCCTCCACTTT.